These T cell receptor beta chains were read from a single sample in a study of graft-versus-host responses after intestinal transplantation. Profiling relied on immunoSEQ multiplex PCR, and the TCRdb table lists in-frame clones only, not all of them. Of under 150,000 clones listed, approximately 90% are singletons. The antigens of these receptors remain unknown. The sample consisted of unstimulated CD4+ T cells sorted from spleen or lymph node cells, taken before intestinal transplant. All receptors derive from a human donor who received an intestinal transplant. The CDR3 runs from the conserved cysteine through the conserved F or W. Each record gives: J gene, V gene, clone size, D gene, CDR3 protein, CDR3 DNA. D genes are given only for firm matches. Clone size is given for some rows only: seen once, a few or many times, or a class if the clone is expanded.

J: TRBJ2-7; V: TRBV5-1; size: .; D: TRBD1; CDR3: CASSWTGGFYEQYF; DNA: TGCGCCAGCAGCTGGACAGGGGGCTTCTACGAGCAGTACTTC
J: TRBJ2-7; V: TRBV15; size: .; D: .; CDR3: CATSREAGTYEQYF; DNA: TGTGCCACCAGCAGGGAAGCAGGAACCTACGAGCAGTACTTC
J: TRBJ2-3; V: TRBV7-6; size: .; D: TRBD1; CDR3: CASSDRDTDTQYF; DNA: TGTGCCAGCAGCGACAGGGACACAGATACGCAGTATTTT
J: TRBJ2-1; V: TRBV18; size: .; D: .; CDR3: CASSPSDYREQFF; DNA: TGTGCCAGCTCACCTTCAGACTACAGAGAGCAGTTCTTC
J: TRBJ1-5; V: TRBV30; size: .; D: .; CDR3: CAWSGLTGSGNQPQHF; DNA: TGTGCCTGGAGTGGATTAACAGGGTCGGGAAATCAGCCCCAGCATTTT
J: TRBJ2-5; V: TRBV5-1; size: .; D: TRBD2; CDR3: CASSPGLAITETQYF; DNA: TGCGCCAGCAGCCCGGGACTAGCCATTACGGAGACCCAGTACTTC
J: TRBJ2-5; V: TRBV29-1; size: .; D: .; CDR3: CSVEVGRGETQYF; DNA: TGCAGCGTTGAAGTGGGCAGGGGAGAGACCCAGTACTTC
J: TRBJ2-2; V: TRBV9; size: once; D: .; CDR3: CASSPPGRGTGELFF; DNA: TGTGCCAGCAGCCCACCAGGGAGGGGGACCGGGGAGCTGTTTTTT
J: TRBJ1-2; V: TRBV11-2; size: .; D: .; CDR3: CASSLGAGSGYTF; DNA: TGTGCCAGCAGCTTAGGAGCGGGGAGTGGCTACACCTTC
J: TRBJ2-3; V: TRBV9; size: once; D: .; CDR3: CASSQGQRTDTQYF; DNA: TGTGCCAGCAGCCAGGGACAACGCACAGATACGCAGTATTTT
J: TRBJ1-2; V: TRBV30; size: .; D: .; CDR3: CAWSHPPGVRGYTF; DNA: TGTGCCTGGAGCCACCCCCCCGGGGTTCGGGGCTACACCTTC
J: TRBJ2-7; V: TRBV14; size: .; D: TRBD2; CDR3: CASSPGLAGPLSYEQYF; DNA: TGTGCCAGCAGCCCCGGACTAGCGGGTCCCCTCTCCTACGAGCAGTACTTC
J: TRBJ1-4; V: TRBV6-6; size: .; D: .; CDR3: CASSPGLGEKLFF; DNA: TGTGCCAGCAGTCCAGGGTTAGGCGAAAAACTGTTTTTT
J: TRBJ2-7; V: TRBV2; size: .; D: TRBD1; CDR3: CASSERGQRTDEQYF; DNA: TGTGCCAGCAGCGAAAGGGGACAGCGGACCGACGAGCAGTACTTC
J: TRBJ1-1; V: TRBV12-5; size: .; D: TRBD1; CDR3: CASGPGQPDTEAFF; DNA: TGTGCTAGTGGTCCGGGACAGCCAGACACTGAAGCTTTCTTT
J: TRBJ1-2; V: TRBV18; size: .; D: .; CDR3: CASSPTEQGSLPNYGYTF; DNA: TGTGCCAGCTCACCCACGGAACAGGGCAGTCTACCTAACTATGGCTACACCTTC
J: TRBJ1-5; V: TRBV7-8; size: .; D: .; CDR3: CASSQQGVSNQPQHF; DNA: TGTGCCAGCAGTCAACAGGGAGTTAGCAATCAGCCCCAGCATTTT
J: TRBJ2-7; V: TRBV27; size: .; D: TRBD1; CDR3: CASSRQGTGGEWFYEQYF; DNA: TGTGCCAGCAGCCGGCAGGGGACAGGGGGCGAGTGGTTCTACGAGCAGTACTTC
J: TRBJ2-2; V: TRBV7-9; size: .; D: .; CDR3: CASSRAEGSGELFF; DNA: TGTGCCAGCAGCCGTGCAGAGGGTTCCGGGGAGCTGTTTTTT
J: TRBJ2-2; V: TRBV27; size: .; D: TRBD1; CDR3: CASSLRGTGDRELFF; DNA: TGTGCCAGCAGTTTAAGAGGGACAGGGGACAGGGAGCTGTTTTTT
J: TRBJ2-3; V: TRBV18; size: .; D: .; CDR3: CASSPLDSTDTQYF; DNA: TGTGCCAGCTCACCTCTTGACTCCACAGATACGCAGTATTTT
J: TRBJ2-7; V: TRBV28; size: .; D: TRBD2; CDR3: CASSLVLAGGGGRYF; DNA: TGTGCCAGCAGTTTGGTACTAGCGGGAGGTGGGGGTCGGTACTTC
J: TRBJ2-4; V: TRBV28; size: .; D: .; CDR3: CASSGAPRTAAIAKNIQYF; DNA: TGTGCCAGCAGTGGTGCTCCTAGAACCGCCGCCATAGCCAAAAACATTCAGTACTTC
J: TRBJ2-7; V: TRBV28; size: once; D: .; CDR3: CASSYRGPYEQYF; DNA: TGTGCCAGCAGTTATAGGGGTCCGTACGAGCAGTACTTC